The sequence of this T cell receptor (beta chain) was determined in a study of blood T cell repertoires in COVID-19. For the study at large: The United States, Italy and Spain provided the acute and convalescent COVID-19 samples.

The CDR3 totals 12 residues. Germline V gene sequence: CDR1 ENHRY, CDR2 SYGVKD. With V trimmed by 6 bases and J by 8 bases, 0 bases remained unmatched. Measured with immunoSEQ multiplex PCR; TCRdb has only the in-frame clones, and not every one. Among 80,000 or so clones, 80% to 90% were seen once, and the ten largest hold approximately 9.9%. The sample comprised peripheral blood. This receptor was obtained from a man aged 55 to 70 with COVID-19, enrolled during active disease. The rearrangement joins TRBV10-3 to TRBJ2-4, with 11 bases fitting TRBD1. The CDR3 loop is CAIRGQGDIQYF. The CDR3 DNA is TGTGCCATCAGGGGACAGGGGGACATTCAGTACTTC.